The rows below give T cell receptor beta chains drawn from one sample of a study of CD8+CD57+ T cells in acquired aplastic anemia. TCRdb reprocessed the reads via MiXCR and lists one record per CDR3 protein. The data show about 190,000 distinct CDR3 sequences, with nearly 50% seen just once and approximately 9.7% held by the top ten. Input material: sorted CD4+, CD8+, or CD8+CD57+ T cells (not recorded which) from PBMCs. The receptor source for this set is a human donor with aplastic anemia. The CDR3 runs from the conserved cysteine through the conserved F or W. A D gene is named only where the DNA matches it firmly. Not every row has a clone size; where given, it reads once, few, many or a size class.

v_call	d_call	j_call	clone_size	cdr3_aa	cdr3_nt
TRBV10-3	NA	TRBJ2-7	NA	CAISESTGLSYEQYF	TGTGCCATCAGTGAGTCGACCGGACTCTCCTACGAGCAGTACTTC
TRBV11-2	TRBD1	TRBJ1-6	many	CASSLTGLNNNSPLHF	TGTGCCAGCAGCTTGACAGGGCTCAACAATAATTCACCCCTCCACTTT
TRBV2	TRBD2	TRBJ2-3	NA	CASSVSTGGPDTQYF	TGTGCCAGCAGTGTGAGTACGGGAGGGCCAGATACGCAGTATTTT
TRBV24-1	TRBD2	TRBJ2-1	many	CATSDGGVSNEQFF	TGTGCCACCAGTGATGGGGGGGTTTCAAATGAGCAGTTCTTC
TRBV29-1	TRBD1	TRBJ1-1	NA	CSAERTGGGTEAFF	TGCAGCGCGGAGAGGACAGGGGGAGGTACTGAAGCTTTCTTT
TRBV6-1	NA	TRBJ1-2	many	CAILGQLGNYGYTF	TGTGCCATCCTTGGACAGTTAGGCAACTATGGCTACACCTTC
TRBV24-1	NA	TRBJ2-5	few	CATSDTGSQETQYF	TGTGCCACCAGTGATACGGGGAGCCAAGAGACCCAGTACTTC
TRBV29-1	NA	TRBJ2-3	many	CSGRDVSTDTQYF	TGCAGCGGGCGGGACGTCTCCACAGATACGCAGTATTTT
TRBV7-8	NA	TRBJ1-6	NA	CASSVVGRSGGSPLHF	TGTGCCAGCAGCGTGGTAGGGCGGAGCGGGGGGTCGCCCCTCCACTTT
TRBV10-2	NA	TRBJ1-6	many	CASSESHLRNNSPLHF	TGCGCCAGCAGTGAATCTCACCTTAGGAATAATTCACCCCTCCACTTT
TRBV7-9	NA	TRBJ2-5	NA	CASSPRTARETQYF	TGTGCCAGCAGCCCAAGGACGGCACGGGAGACCCAGTACTTC
TRBV20-1	NA	TRBJ2-3	many	CSAHQRTGDTQYF	TGCAGTGCCCATCAGCGTACCGGAGATACGCAGTATTTT
TRBV19	TRBD1	TRBJ2-5	NA	CASSAGQGPQTQYF	TGTGCCAGTAGTGCCGGACAGGGGCCACAGACCCAGTACTTC
TRBV29-1	TRBD1	TRBJ1-1	NA	CSVEDRQGEMNTEAFF	TGCAGCGTTGAAGATAGGCAGGGGGAGATGAACACTGAAGCTTTCTTT
TRBV25-1	NA	TRBJ1-1	NA	CASSDLGIGNTEAFF	TGTGCCAGCAGTGACCTCGGGATAGGGAACACTGAAGCTTTCTTT
TRBV20-1	NA	TRBJ1-1	NA	CSAREGGVTEAFF	TGCAGTGCTAGAGAAGGGGGGGTCACTGAAGCTTTCTTT
TRBV7-8	TRBD1	TRBJ1-1	NA	CASRRQGGNTEAFF	TGTGCCAGCAGGCGACAGGGGGGGAACACTGAAGCTTTCTTT
TRBV10-3	NA	TRBJ2-7	NA	CAISASVHEQYF	TGTGCCATCAGTGCATCAGTCCACGAGCAGTACTTC
TRBV24-1	NA	TRBJ1-2	many	CATSDDGEIYTF	TGTGCCACCAGTGATGATGGGGAAATTTACACCTTC